This T cell receptor beta chain is drawn from a study of glioma-infiltrating T cells after dendritic cell vaccination. Study in general: Samples are from glioblastoma patients in Phase I and II dendritic cell vaccine trials.

The primer mix had 60 V beta and 13 J beta primers. The repertoire was sequenced with immunoSEQ multiplex PCR; TCRdb's copy has only in-frame clones and lacks some. The repertoire includes 90,000 to 140,000 clones, 85% to 90% of them detected once, and approximately 2.7% sits in the top ten. Germline V gene sequence: CDR1 SQVTM, CDR2 ANQGSEA. V dropped 0 bases and J dropped 0; count of bases not matched to a gene: 8. The CDR3 has 18 amino acids. Regarding time point: after dendritic cell vaccination, including at tumor progression/relapse. The source is a human donor with glioblastoma. The V gene is TRBV29-1, the J gene TRBJ2-3, with TRBD2 matching over 11 bases. The sequences come from blood, collected after dendritic cell vaccination. The CDR3 nucleotides are TGCAGCGTTGAAGATTCGGGGACTAGCGGACTGAGCACAGATACGCAGTATTTT. Its translation: CSVEDSGTSGLSTDTQYF.